This T cell receptor beta chain was retrieved from a study of human T cells and chemical hapten exposure. Looking at the study overall: Alopecia areata, totalis or universalis affected patients who were mostly female.

MiXCR, applied by TCRdb to the RACE reads, yields one record per CDR3 protein. The table has approximately 370,000 distinct CDR3 sequences, about 5.4% seen once. CDR1 is SQVTM, CDR2 ANQGSEA, per germline. V dropped 0 bases and J dropped 4; count of bases not matched to a gene: 4. The length of the CDR3 is 15 residues. Time point given: pre-sensitization, week 0. Stated treatment: therapeutic diphenylcyclopropenone sensitization with weekly scalp DPC. This clonotype came up a few times. This clonotype originated in a woman aged 18-29 years with alopecia areata. Some clones in this sample may be carry-over from other donors' samples. This chain links TRBV29-1 with TRBJ1-4, with 8 bases that match TRBD1. Sample: whole blood, taken in connection with sensitization to the hapten diphenylcyclopropenone (DPC). The CDR3 bases are TGCAGCGTTGAAGATGGACAGGGCTTTAATGAAAAACTGTTTTTT. This codes for CSVEDGQGFNEKLFF.